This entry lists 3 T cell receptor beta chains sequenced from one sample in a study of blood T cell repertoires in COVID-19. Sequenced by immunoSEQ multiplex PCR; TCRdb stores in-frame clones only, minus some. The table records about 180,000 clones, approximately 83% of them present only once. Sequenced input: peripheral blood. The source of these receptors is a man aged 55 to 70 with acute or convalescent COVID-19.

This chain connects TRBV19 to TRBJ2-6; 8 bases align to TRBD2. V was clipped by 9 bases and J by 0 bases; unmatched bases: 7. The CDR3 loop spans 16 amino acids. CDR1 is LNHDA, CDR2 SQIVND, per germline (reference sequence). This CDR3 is CASGGGRPSGANVLTF. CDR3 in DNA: TGTGCCAGCGGGGGCGGGAGGCCCTCTGGGGCCAACGTCCTGACTTTC.

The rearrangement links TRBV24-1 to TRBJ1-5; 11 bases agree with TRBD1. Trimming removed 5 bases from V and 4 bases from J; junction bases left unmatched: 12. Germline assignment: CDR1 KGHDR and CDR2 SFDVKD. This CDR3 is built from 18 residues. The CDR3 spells CATSGSGTGGPLNQPQHF. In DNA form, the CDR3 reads TGTGCCACCAGTGGTTCCGGGACAGGGGGACCGTTAAATCAGCCCCAGCATTTT.

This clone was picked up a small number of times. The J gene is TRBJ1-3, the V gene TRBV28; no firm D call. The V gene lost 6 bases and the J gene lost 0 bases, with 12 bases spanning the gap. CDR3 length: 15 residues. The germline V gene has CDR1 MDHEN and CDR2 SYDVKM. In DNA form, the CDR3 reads TGTGCCAGCAGAGGCTCGGGTTACTCTGGAAACACCATATATTTT. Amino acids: CASRGSGYSGNTIYF. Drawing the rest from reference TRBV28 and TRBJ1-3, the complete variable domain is DVKVTQSSRYLVKRTGEKVFLECVQDMDHENMFWYRQDPGLGLRLIYFSYDVKMKEKGDIPEGYSVSREKKERFSLILESASTNQTSMYLCASRGSGYSGNTIYFGEGSWLTVV.